This T cell receptor (beta chain) derives from a study of human T cells and chemical hapten exposure. Findings and limits, study-wide: Significantly greater numbers of large CDR3 similarity clusters came from expanded TCRs than from controls.

The V gene lost 0 bases and the J gene lost 1 base, with 8 bases spanning the gap. Germline lookup yields CDR1 SGHRS and CDR2 YFSETQ. The CDR3 loop spans 15 amino acids. The time point denotes: patch test 2, 6 weeks after DPC sensitization. This sample's treatment: therapeutic diphenylcyclopropenone sensitization with weekly scalp DPC. TCRdb used MiXCR to reprocess the RACE reads, holding one entry per CDR3 protein. The profile shows more than 75,000 distinct CDR3 sequences, roughly 10% of them singletons. About this clonotype itself: The antigen is unknown.

The source was whole blood, collected in connection with sensitization to the hapten diphenylcyclopropenone (DPC). This chain uses TRBV5-1 with TRBJ2-1; D remains ambiguous. The source of this sequence is a woman under 40 with alopecia areata. Some clones in this sample may be carry-over from other donors' samples. Here the CDR3 DNA reads TGCGCCAGCAGCTTGGTTGATTGGTCCTACAATGAGCAGTTCTTC. Residues: CASSLVDWSYNEQFF.